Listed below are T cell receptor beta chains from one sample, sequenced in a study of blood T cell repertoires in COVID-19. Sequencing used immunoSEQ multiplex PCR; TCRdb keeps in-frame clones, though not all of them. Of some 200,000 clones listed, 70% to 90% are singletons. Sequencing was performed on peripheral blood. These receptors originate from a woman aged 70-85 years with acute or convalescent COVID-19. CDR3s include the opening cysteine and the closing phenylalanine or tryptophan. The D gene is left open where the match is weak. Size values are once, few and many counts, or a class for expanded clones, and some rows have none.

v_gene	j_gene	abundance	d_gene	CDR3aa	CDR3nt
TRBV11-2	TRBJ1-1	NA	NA	CASSLNRDTEAFF	TGTGCCAGCAGCTTAAATAGAGACACTGAAGCTTTCTTT
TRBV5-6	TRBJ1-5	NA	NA	CASSQDRIQPQHF	TGTGCCAGCAGCCAGGACAGAATTCAGCCCCAGCATTTT
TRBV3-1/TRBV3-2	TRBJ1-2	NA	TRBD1	CASSQDRDRGVRGYTF	TGTGCCAGCAGCCAAGATAGGGACAGGGGTGTTCGGGGCTACACCTTC
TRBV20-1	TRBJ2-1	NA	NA	CSASTRVFGVEQFF	TGCAGTGCTAGTACGCGAGTTTTCGGGGTTGAGCAGTTCTTC
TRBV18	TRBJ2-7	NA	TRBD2	CASSPNPGLAINEQYF	TGTGCCAGCTCACCAAACCCGGGACTAGCGATTAACGAGCAGTACTTC
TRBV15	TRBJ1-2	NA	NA	CATSRSGGTGNYGYTF	TGTGCCACCAGCAGGTCCGGGGGAACAGGAAACTATGGCTACACCTTC
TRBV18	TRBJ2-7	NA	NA	CASSPQGAGFYEQYF	TGTGCCAGCTCACCACAAGGAGCAGGGTTTTACGAGCAGTACTTC
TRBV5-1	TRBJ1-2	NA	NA	CASSSPPGGNGYTF	TGCGCCAGCAGCTCCCCCCCGGGCGGGAATGGCTACACCTTC
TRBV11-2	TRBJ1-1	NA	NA	CASREGLNTEAFF	TGTGCCAGCAGGGAGGGGCTTAACACTGAAGCTTTCTTT
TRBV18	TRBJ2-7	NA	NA	CASSRDGTYEQYF	TGTGCCAGCTCACGTGACGGGACCTACGAGCAGTACTTC
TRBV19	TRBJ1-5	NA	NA	CASSLSPLPQHF	TGTGCCAGTAGTCTAAGCCCCCTGCCCCAGCATTTT
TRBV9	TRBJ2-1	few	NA	CASSARETEQFF	TGTGCCAGCAGCGCCCGGGAGACTGAGCAGTTCTTC
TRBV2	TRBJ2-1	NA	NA	CASKAAPNYNEQFF	TGTGCCAGCAAGGCAGCGCCCAACTACAATGAGCAGTTCTTC